These 6 T cell receptor beta chains were sequenced from one sample in a study of monozygotic twins with cystic fibrosis. Produced via immunoSEQ multiplex PCR; TCRdb's table is partial and in-frame only. The table includes around 20,000 clones, about 87% detected once. The specimen was blood. Every receptor here comes from a woman aged 25 to 39 with cystic fibrosis.

The chain couples TRBV10-3 to TRBJ2-3; tentatively, D is TRBD2 (7 bases). CDR3 size: 13 residues. CDR1 is ENHRY and CDR2 is SYGVKD in the germline V gene. V was shortened by 11 bases and J by 3 bases, with 15 bases between the two germline ends. CDR3 residues: CALGGAETDTQYF. DNA of the CDR3: TGTGCCCTGGGGGGGGCAGAAACAGATACGCAGTATTTT.

The chain couples TRBV5-1 to TRBJ2-2, with D tentatively TRBD2 (5 bases). CDR3 length equals 15 residues. V was pared by 0 bases and J by 1 base, with 7 bases between. CDR1 SGHRS and CDR2 YFSETQ come from the germline V gene. CDR3: CASSLVEGNTGELFF. Written as DNA, the CDR3 is TGCGCCAGCAGCTTGGTAGAGGGGAACACCGGGGAGCTGTTTTTT.

This clone was found once. CDR3 sequence: CASSLRLAVNNEQFF. Written as DNA, the CDR3 is TGTGCCAGCAGCTTAAGACTAGCGGTGAACAATGAGCAGTTCTTC. The chain is built from TRBV7-2 and TRBJ2-1; 9 bases fit TRBD2. Germline values: CDR1 SGHTA, CDR2 FQGNSA. The CDR3 is made up of 15 amino acids. V lost 2 bases, J lost 5 bases, and 4 bases stayed unmatched. The whole variable domain, remainder taken from reference TRBV7-2 and TRBJ2-1, is GAGVSQSPSNKVTEKGKDVELRCDPISGHTALYWYRQSLGQGLEFLIYFQGNSAPDKSGLPSDRFSAERTGGSVSTLTIQRTQQEDSAVYLCASSLRLAVNNEQFFGPGTRLTVL.

The gene calls are TRBV29-1 and TRBJ2-5; D is possibly TRBD2 (5 bases). V lost 7 bases and J 0 bases, leaving 12 bases between the germline ends. This CDR3 contains 13 residues. Looked up from germline, CDR1 is SQVTM and CDR2 is ANQGSEA. The CDR3 sequence: CSAEGRDQETQYF. The DNA for the CDR3 is TGCAGCGCCGAGGGCAGAGACCAAGAGACCCAGTACTTC.

CDR3 residues: CASSAGRYEQYF. CDR3 bases: TGTGCCAGCAGCGCGGGCCGCTACGAGCAGTACTTC. The rearrangement links TRBV7-9 to TRBJ2-7, with D possibly matching TRBD2 (5 bases). CDR3 length: 12 amino acids. Deletions cut 5 bases from V and 3 bases from J, with 8 bases between. Germline V gives CDR1 SEHNR, CDR2 FQNEAQ (reference sequence).

V gene TRBV29-1 combines with J gene TRBJ1-2; D uncertain. This CDR3 is 15 amino acids long. V dropped 1 base and J dropped 7 bases, with 19 bases sitting between them. Looked up from germline, CDR1 is SQVTM and CDR2 is ANQGSEA. CDR3 amino acids: CSVEASWGVGSGYTF. In nucleotides, the CDR3 is TGCAGCGTTGAAGCATCCTGGGGAGTAGGGTCTGGCTACACCTTC.